The 11 T cell receptor beta chains below all came from one sample that was sequenced in a study of regulatory T cells in long-lasting Graves disease. As for time point: newly diagnosed GD, antithyroid drugs for less than 3 months. PBMC-derived RNA was used for the TCR library. Researchers made TCR beta libraries by using iRepertoire HTBI primers and running Arm-PCR on CDR3 regions. TCRdb re-called the multiplex PCR reads with MiXCR, one entry per CDR3 protein. The sample lists roughly 530,000 distinct CDR3 sequences, about 15% occurring once. The sample was also reused in another study, on T cells in Graves' hyperthyroidism and ophthalmopathy.

The sample consisted of peripheral blood mononuclear cells (PBMCs), taken at new diagnosis, from a patient treated with antithyroid drugs. The source of these receptors is a woman aged 40 to 65 with Graves disease.

The sample holds many counts of this clonotype. The gene calls are TRBV3-1 and TRBJ1-4, with D perhaps TRBD1 (5 bases). The CDR3 is 14 amino acids. Trimming left V 4 bases short and J 7 bases short, with 13 bases between. The V gene's germline CDR1 is LGHDT and CDR2 YNNKEL (reference sequence). The DNA for the CDR3 is TGTGCCAGCAGCCTGGTCGCAGGGTTTGAAAAACTGTTTTTT. This gives the protein CASSLVAGFEKLFF.

This clonotype has a count of ten or more. The chain uses TRBV10-3 and TRBJ1-2; D possibly corresponds to TRBD1 (6 bases). The CDR3 has 14 residues. V lost 4 bases and J 0 bases, leaving 9 bases between the germline ends. CDR1 and CDR2 from the germline V gene are ENHRY and SYGVKD. Here the CDR3 reads CAISGEGANYGYTF. The DNA for the CDR3 is TGTGCCATCAGTGGAGAGGGGGCTAACTATGGCTACACCTTC.

This clonotype showed up many times. The chain uses TRBV3-1 and TRBJ2-4; D may be TRBD1 or TRBD2 (5 bases each). V gave up 2 bases and J gave up 11 bases, with 13 bases separating them. The germline gives CDR1 LGHDT, CDR2 YNNKEL (reference sequence). The CDR3 sequence is 13 residues long. The CDR3 is CASSQRPEGFQYF. The CDR3 nucleotides are TGTGCCAGCAGCCAAAGGCCCGAGGGGTTTCAGTACTTC.

This clonotype was counted only a few times. The chain links TRBV20-1 to TRBJ2-3; no clear D. Germline V gene data show CDR1 as DFQATT and CDR2 as SNEGSKA (reference sequence). Deletions cut 3 bases from V and 5 bases from J, with 12 bases between. The CDR3 sequence is 13 residues long. The CDR3 DNA reads as TGCAGTGCTAGTTCGCTATCGATAGATACGCAGTATTTT. Translation: CSASSLSIDTQYF.

This clonotype has a count of ten or more. V is TRBV7-9 and J is TRBJ2-7; D is unclear. Germline loops: CDR1 SEHNR, CDR2 FQNEAQ (reference sequence). V was trimmed by 7 bases and J by 5 bases, leaving 12 bases between them. The CDR3 length is 12 residues. In DNA, the CDR3 is TGTGCCAGCAATAGTGACCGAAACGAGCAGTACTTC. It codes for CASNSDRNEQYF.

This clonotype was seen a handful of times. The chain recombines TRBV12-3 or TRBV12-4 with TRBJ2-2; TRBD1 aligns across 7 bases. This CDR3 has 15 amino acids. V gave up 6 bases and J gave up 5 bases; unmatched junction bases: 9. Here the CDR3 reads CASRSGTERTGELFF. For the CDR3, the DNA is TGTGCCAGCAGATCCGGGACAGAAAGGACCGGGGAGCTGTTTTTT.

A few counts support this clonotype. The J gene is TRBJ1-6, the V gene TRBV7-8; D is unresolved. Germline CDR1 is SGHVS and CDR2 is FQNEAQ. This CDR3 is 15 amino acids long. Trimming pared 4 bases from V and 5 bases from J, leaving 12 bases between. CDR3 region: CASSSDRLNNSPLHF. CDR3 nucleotide sequence: TGTGCCAGCAGCTCCGACCGACTCAATAATTCACCCCTCCACTTT.

This clonotype was detected ten times or more. The V gene is TRBV11-2, the J gene TRBJ2-5, with 8 bases fitting TRBD2. The V and J ends lost 6 bases and 4 bases, in that order; junction bases with no gene match: 10. The CDR3 spans 15 residues. The germline gives CDR1 SGHAT, CDR2 FQNNGV. The CDR3 loop is CASSYSGGPGETQYF. CDR3 sequence (DNA): TGTGCCAGCAGTTACTCGGGGGGGCCGGGAGAGACCCAGTACTTC. Drawing the rest from reference TRBV11-2 and TRBJ2-5, the complete variable domain is EAGVAQSPRYKIIEKRQSVAFWCNPISGHATLYWYQQILGQGPKLLIQFQNNGVVDDSQLPKDRFSAERLKGVDSTLKIQPAKLEDSAVYLCASSYSGGPGETQYFGPGTRLLVL.

The rearrangement links TRBV7-2 to TRBJ1-2; 11 bases are a match to TRBD1. This CDR3 contains 17 residues. Germline CDR1 is SGHTA and CDR2 is FQGNSA. J lost 4 bases, V lost 3 bases, and 10 bases had no gene match. CDR3 sequence: CASSLRGTGGFSYGYTF. CDR3 coding DNA: TGTGCCAGCAGCTTGAGAGGGACAGGGGGGTTTTCCTATGGCTACACCTTC.

At least ten counts were recorded for this clonotype. CDR3 sequence: CASSLEGFTNEKLFF. The CDR3 DNA reads TGTGCCAGCAGCTTAGAGGGGTTTACTAATGAAAAACTGTTTTTT. The chain joins TRBV11-2 to TRBJ1-4; D not resolved. V shed 0 bases and J shed 2 bases, with 7 bases lying between them. The CDR3 sequence is 15 residues long. Per germline, CDR1 SGHAT and CDR2 FQNNGV.

This clonotype occurred many times. J is TRBJ1-2 and V is TRBV18, with TRBD1 matching over 7 bases. With 6 bases clipped from V and 10 bases from J, the junction kept 11 bases outside the gene matches. Germline-derived CDR1 and CDR2 are KGHSH and LQKENI. CDR3 length: 13 amino acids. CDR3 nucleotide sequence: TGTGCCAGCTCGGCTTCGGGACAGACTATCTACACCTTC. It codes for CASSASGQTIYTF.